This record concerns one TCR beta chain sequence. This sample was taken from a study of brain metastases from non-small cell lung cancer. CDR3 length equals 17 residues. Germline CDR1 GTSNPN, CDR2 SVGIG (reference sequence). The V segment lost 4 bases and the J segment 7 bases; nucleotides outside the gene matches: 12. The protocol was immunoSEQ multiplex PCR, while the TCRdb copy is restricted to in-frame clones and leaves out a portion. The sample shows over a thousand clones, around 83% of them seen only once. The chain joins TRBV30 to TRBJ1-6; TRBD1 matches 11 bases. The sample was tumor-adjacent normal tissue. The source of this sequence is a donor aged 40 or older with non-small cell lung cancer. The CDR3 nucleotides read TGTGCCTGGATGAAAAGGACAGGGGGCGATTTGAATTCACCCCTCCACTTT. It codes for CAWMKRTGGDLNSPLHF.